The 5 T cell receptor beta chains presented below share a single source sample, sequenced in a study of blood T cell repertoires in COVID-19. The assay was immunoSEQ multiplex PCR, and TCRdb's table has in-frame clones only and misses some. This sample carries about 120,000 clones, approximately 70% of them seen once, and the ten largest clones take more than 7.5%. Sequencing was carried out using peripheral blood. These receptors were obtained from a woman aged 55-69 years with acute or convalescent COVID-19.

This chain joins TRBV6-5 and TRBJ1-1; D is ambiguous. This CDR3 comprises 12 residues. Germline CDR1 MNHEY, CDR2 SVGAGI. V was shortened by 4 bases and J by 1 base, with 4 bases between the two germline ends. DNA of the CDR3: TGTGCCAGCAGTTTACAGAACACTGAAGCTTTCTTT. Its protein is CASSLQNTEAFF.

A few counts support this clone. V usage is TRBV7-8 and J usage is TRBJ1-2; TRBD1 might be the D (6 bases). The germline V and J ends were trimmed by 5 bases and 8 bases, with 15 bases remaining between them. The CDR3 spans 13 residues. Germline assignment: CDR1 SGHVS and CDR2 FQNEAQ. In DNA, the CDR3 is TGTGCCAGCAGCCAGTCGGGGGGCCGAGGCTACACCTTC. It is translated as CASSQSGGRGYTF.

The CDR3 DNA follows: TGTGCCAGCAGGCAGGGGTTCACCGGGGAGCTGTTTTTT. This gives the protein CASRQGFTGELFF. The chain is built from TRBV2 and TRBJ2-2; a possible D gene is TRBD1 (6 bases). This CDR3 has 13 amino acids. V dropped 6 bases and J dropped 4 bases, with 9 bases sitting between them. Germline CDR1 reads SNHLY; CDR2 reads FYNNEI.

This clone has only one observation. The chain links TRBV2 to TRBJ1-2; D remains ambiguous. Germline V lookup: CDR1 SNHLY, CDR2 FYNNEI. V lost 3 bases to trimming and J lost 7 bases, with 15 bases between them. The CDR3 spans 14 residues. The chain's CDR3 is CASSESGRSSGYTF. The CDR3 nucleotides are TGTGCCAGCAGTGAGTCGGGGAGGTCGAGTGGCTACACCTTC. Together with reference TRBV2 and TRBJ1-2, the CDR3 gives the full variable domain: EPEVTQTPSHQVTQMGQEVILRCVPISNHLYFYWYRQILGQKVEFLVSFYNNEISEKSEIFDDQFSVERPDGSNFTLKIRSTKLEDSAMYFCASSESGRSSGYTFGSGTRLTVV.

There are a few counts of this clone. The genes are TRBV9 and TRBJ1-6; D is possibly TRBD1 (6 bases). Trimming left V 4 bases short and J 6 bases short, with 11 bases between. The CDR3 is 14 amino acids. The germline V gene encodes CDR1 SGDLS and CDR2 YYNGEE. This CDR3 reads CASSPTGFNSPLHF. CDR3 in DNA: TGTGCCAGCAGCCCCACAGGGTTTAATTCACCCCTCCACTTT.